This T cell receptor (beta chain) is drawn from a study of CD8 T cells in ankylosing spondylitis. Points from the study as a whole: From matched ankylosing spondylitis synovial fluid, disease-linked clones were reportedly recovered at significantly enriched levels. One TCR beta motif, made up of roughly eight highly homologous variants, appeared characteristic of ankylosing spondylitis blood. Earlier studies detected some motif variants in reactive arthritis synovial fluid and blood.

TCRdb reprocessed the 5' RACE reads with MiXCR, giving one entry per CDR3 protein. Of a few hundred thousand distinct CDR3 sequences in the sample, around 20% were seen once. This clonotype has just a few counts. Its target is not known. CDR3 size: 13 residues. V was shortened by 1 base and J by 7 bases, with 10 bases between the two germline ends. Material: blood, either unsorted or a sorted T cell fraction (not recorded which). J is TRBJ1-1 and V is TRBV12-3 or TRBV12-4; no definite D call. The receptor was derived from a male donor with ankylosing spondylitis. CDR3 protein: CASSLVGAGEAFF. CDR3 sequence (DNA): TGTGCCAGCAGTTTAGTGGGCGCCGGTGAAGCTTTCTTT.